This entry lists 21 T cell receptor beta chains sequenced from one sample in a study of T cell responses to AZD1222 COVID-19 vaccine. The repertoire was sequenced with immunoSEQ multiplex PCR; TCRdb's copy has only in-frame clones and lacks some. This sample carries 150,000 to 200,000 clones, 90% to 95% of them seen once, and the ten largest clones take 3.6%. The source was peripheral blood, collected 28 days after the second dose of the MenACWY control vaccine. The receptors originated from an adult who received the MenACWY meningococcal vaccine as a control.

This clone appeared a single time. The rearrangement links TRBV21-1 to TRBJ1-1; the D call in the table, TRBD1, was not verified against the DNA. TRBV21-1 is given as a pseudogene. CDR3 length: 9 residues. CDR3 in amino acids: CASGGQGPF. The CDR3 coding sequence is TGTGCCAGCGGCGGACAGGGGCCATTT.

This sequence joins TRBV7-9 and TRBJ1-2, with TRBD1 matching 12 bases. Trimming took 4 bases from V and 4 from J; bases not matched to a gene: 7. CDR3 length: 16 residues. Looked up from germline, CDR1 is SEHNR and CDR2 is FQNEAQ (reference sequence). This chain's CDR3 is CASSSGQGAFTYGYTF. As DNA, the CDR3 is TGTGCCAGCAGCTCGGGACAGGGGGCCTTCACCTATGGCTACACCTTC.

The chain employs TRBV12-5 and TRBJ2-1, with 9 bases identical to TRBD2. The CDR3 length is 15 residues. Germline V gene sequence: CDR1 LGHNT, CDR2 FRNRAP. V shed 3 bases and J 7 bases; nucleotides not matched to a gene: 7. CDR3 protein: CASGFVSGSLNEQFF. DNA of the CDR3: TGTGCTAGTGGTTTTGTTAGCGGGAGTCTAAATGAGCAGTTCTTC.

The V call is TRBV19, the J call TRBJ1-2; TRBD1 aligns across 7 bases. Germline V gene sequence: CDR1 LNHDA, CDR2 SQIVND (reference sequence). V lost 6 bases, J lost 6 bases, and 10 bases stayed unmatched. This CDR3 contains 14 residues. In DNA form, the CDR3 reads TGTGCCAGTAGGGGGCTAGGGGGCGCGGATGGCTACACCTTC. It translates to CASRGLGGADGYTF.

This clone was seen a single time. The CDR3 spells CAIRSRGTNEQYF. CDR3 sequence (DNA): TGTGCCATCAGAAGCCGGGGGACGAACGAGCAGTACTTC. This sequence joins TRBV10-3 and TRBJ2-7; a weak D match, TRBD2 (6 bases). The ends were cut back, 6 bases at V and 5 bases at J, with 14 bases in the middle. The V gene's germline CDR1 is ENHRY and CDR2 SYGVKD. The CDR3 spans 13 residues.

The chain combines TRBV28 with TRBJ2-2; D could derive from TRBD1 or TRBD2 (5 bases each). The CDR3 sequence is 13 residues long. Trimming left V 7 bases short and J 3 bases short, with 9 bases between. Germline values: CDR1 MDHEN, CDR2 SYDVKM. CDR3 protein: CASNLGDTGELFF. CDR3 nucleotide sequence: TGTGCCAGCAATTTGGGGGACACCGGGGAGCTGTTTTTT.

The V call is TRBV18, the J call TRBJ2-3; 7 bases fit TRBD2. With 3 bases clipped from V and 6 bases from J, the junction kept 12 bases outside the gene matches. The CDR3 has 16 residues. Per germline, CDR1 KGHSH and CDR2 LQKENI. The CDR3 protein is CASSPTLAGPSDTQYF. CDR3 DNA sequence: TGTGCCAGCTCACCTACCTTAGCGGGTCCTTCGGATACGCAGTATTTT.

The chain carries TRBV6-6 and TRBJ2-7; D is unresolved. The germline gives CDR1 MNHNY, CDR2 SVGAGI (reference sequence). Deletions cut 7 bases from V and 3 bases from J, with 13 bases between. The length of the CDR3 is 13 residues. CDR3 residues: CASTGSTDYEQYF. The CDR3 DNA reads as TGTGCCAGCACGGGTTCTACGGACTACGAGCAGTACTTC.

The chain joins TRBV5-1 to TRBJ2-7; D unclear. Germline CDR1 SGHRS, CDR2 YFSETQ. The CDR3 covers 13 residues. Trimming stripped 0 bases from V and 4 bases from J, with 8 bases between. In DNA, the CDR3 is TGCGCCAGCAGCTTGGACGGAACGTACGAGCAGTACTTC. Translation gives CASSLDGTYEQYF.

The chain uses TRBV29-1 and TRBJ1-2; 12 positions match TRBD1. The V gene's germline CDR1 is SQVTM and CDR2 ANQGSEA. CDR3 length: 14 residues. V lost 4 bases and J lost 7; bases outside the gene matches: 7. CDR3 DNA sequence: TGCAGCGTTGTTCCGGGACAGGGGGCCCCTGGCTACACCTTC. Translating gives CSVVPGQGAPGYTF.

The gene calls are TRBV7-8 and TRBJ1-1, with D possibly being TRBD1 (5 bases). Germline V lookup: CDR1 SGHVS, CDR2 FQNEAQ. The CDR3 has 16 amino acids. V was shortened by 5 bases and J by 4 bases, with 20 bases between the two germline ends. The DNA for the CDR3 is TGTGCCAGCAGCAACTGGCGGACCGGGGGGATCACTGAAGCTTTCTTT. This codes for CASSNWRTGGITEAFF.

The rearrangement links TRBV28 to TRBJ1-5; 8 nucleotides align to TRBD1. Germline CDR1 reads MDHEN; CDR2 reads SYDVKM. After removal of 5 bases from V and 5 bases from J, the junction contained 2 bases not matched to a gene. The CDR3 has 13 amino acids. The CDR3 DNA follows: TGTGCCAGCAGTGGACAGGGTCATCAGCCCCAGCATTTT. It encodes CASSGQGHQPQHF.

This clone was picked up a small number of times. The CDR3 region is CASSSGLGTDYQPQHF. CDR3 coding DNA: TGTGCCAGCAGCAGCGGCCTCGGGACAGATTATCAGCCCCAGCATTTT. The rearrangement uses TRBV5-6 and TRBJ1-5, with 7 bases identical to TRBD1. This CDR3 comprises 16 residues. J lost 5 bases, V lost 4 bases, and 12 bases had no gene match. Germline values: CDR1 SGHDT, CDR2 YYEEEE.

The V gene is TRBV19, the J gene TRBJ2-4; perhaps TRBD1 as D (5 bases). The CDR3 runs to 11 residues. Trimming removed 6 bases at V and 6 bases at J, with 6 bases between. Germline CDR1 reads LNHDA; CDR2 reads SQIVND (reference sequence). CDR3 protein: CASRRGNIQYF. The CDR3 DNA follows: TGTGCCAGTAGAAGGGGAAACATTCAGTACTTC.

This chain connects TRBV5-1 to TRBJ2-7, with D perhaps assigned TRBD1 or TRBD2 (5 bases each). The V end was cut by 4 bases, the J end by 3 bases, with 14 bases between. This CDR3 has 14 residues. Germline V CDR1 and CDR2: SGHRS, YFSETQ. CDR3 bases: TGCGCCAGCAGCCCGCTCGGGGCAGGCTACGAGCAGTACTTC. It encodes CASSPLGAGYEQYF.

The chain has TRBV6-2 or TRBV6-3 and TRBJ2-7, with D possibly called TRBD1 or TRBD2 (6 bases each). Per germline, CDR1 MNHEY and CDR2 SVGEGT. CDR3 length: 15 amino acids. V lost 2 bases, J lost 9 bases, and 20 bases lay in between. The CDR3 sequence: CASSYPRGGYQGQYF. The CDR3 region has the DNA TGTGCCAGCAGTTACCCCAGAGGGGGGTACCAGGGGCAGTACTTC.

DNA for the CDR3: TGTGCCAGCAGCTTAGCGGCGGGAGCCTTCAACAATGAGCAGTTCTTC. Its protein is CASSLAAGAFNNEQFF. V and J are TRBV7-2 and TRBJ2-1; 7 bases match TRBD2. CDR3 size: 16 residues. Trimming removed 0 bases from V and 5 bases from J; junction bases left unmatched: 7. Germline CDR1 SGHTA, CDR2 FQGNSA.

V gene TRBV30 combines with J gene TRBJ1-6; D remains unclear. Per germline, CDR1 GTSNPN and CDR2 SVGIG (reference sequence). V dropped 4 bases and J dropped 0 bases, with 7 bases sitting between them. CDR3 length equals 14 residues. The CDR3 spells CAWTASSYNSPLHF. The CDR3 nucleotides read TGTGCCTGGACAGCGAGCTCCTATAATTCACCCCTCCACTTT.

The CDR3 region is CASSGGTGIYEQYF. The CDR3, as DNA: TGCGCCAGCAGTGGGGGGACAGGGATCTACGAGCAGTACTTC. The chain employs TRBV10-1 and TRBJ2-7; 9 nucleotides agree with TRBD1. The V gene's germline CDR1 is WNHNN and CDR2 SYGVQD (reference sequence). There are 14 residues in the CDR3. V shed 4 bases, J shed 3 bases, and the junction held 4 bases outside the gene matches.

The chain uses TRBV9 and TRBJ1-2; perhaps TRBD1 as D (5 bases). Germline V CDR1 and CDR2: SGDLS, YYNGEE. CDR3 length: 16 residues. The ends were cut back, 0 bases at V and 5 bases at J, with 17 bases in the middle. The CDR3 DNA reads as TGTGCCAGCAGCGTAGCCCAGGGTGAGGTTTCGTATGGCTACACCTTC. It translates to CASSVAQGEVSYGYTF.

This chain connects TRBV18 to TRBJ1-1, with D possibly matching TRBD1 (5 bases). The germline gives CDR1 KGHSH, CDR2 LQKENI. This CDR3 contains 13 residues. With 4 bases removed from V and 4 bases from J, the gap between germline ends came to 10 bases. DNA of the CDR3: TGTGCCAGCTCACTAAGTGGGGCCACTGAAGCTTTCTTT. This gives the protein CASSLSGATEAFF.